What follows are 8 T cell receptor beta chains derived from one specimen sequenced in a study of CD8 T cells in Susac syndrome. An amount of RNA that ranged from about 0.45 to 1 ug was reverse transcribed with random hexamers. TCRdb fed the immunoSEQ multiplex PCR reads into MiXCR, producing one record per CDR3 protein. Of about 300,000 distinct CDR3 sequences listed, approximately 89% are singletons. Specimen: CD8+ T cells from PBMCs. The origin of the receptors is a human donor with multiple sclerosis.

This rearrangement joins TRBV6-2 or TRBV6-3 to TRBJ2-7, with 10 nucleotides matching TRBD2. Germline V gives CDR1 MNHEY, CDR2 SVGEGT. The junction had 10 bases not matched to a gene; V was cut back by 5 bases and J by 9 bases. The CDR3 is 14 residues long. CDR3 in amino acids: CASSTPSGSLGQYF. CDR3 coding DNA: TGTGCCAGCAGTACGCCTAGCGGGAGCCTCGGGCAGTACTTC.

This sequence joins TRBV20-1 and TRBJ2-5; D gene uncertain. The V gene lost 5 bases and the J gene lost 2 bases, with 15 bases spanning the gap. There are 14 residues in the CDR3. Germline V CDR1 and CDR2: DFQATT, SNEGSKA (reference sequence). The CDR3 region is CSAAAPDGQETQYF. For the CDR3, the DNA is TGCAGTGCTGCAGCCCCCGACGGTCAAGAGACCCAGTACTTC.

This clonotype was seen a single time. The chain combines TRBV6-1 with TRBJ1-5; tentative D call: TRBD1 (6 bases). This CDR3 is 16 amino acids long. Trimming took off 4 bases at V and 0 bases at J, with 13 bases between the two ends. Germline lookup yields CDR1 MNHNS and CDR2 SASEGT. CDR3 loop: CASSVVHRDSNQPQHF. DNA of the CDR3: TGTGCCAGCAGTGTCGTACACAGGGATAGCAATCAGCCCCAGCATTTT.

The chain recombines TRBV7-3 with TRBJ2-1; possibly TRBD1 or TRBD2 for D (5 bases each). CDR1 is SGHTA and CDR2 is FQGTGA in the germline V gene. V gave up 2 bases and J gave up 6 bases, with 8 bases separating them. CDR3 length equals 13 residues. In DNA, the CDR3 is TGTGCCAGCAGCTTAGGGACCTTCAATGAGCAGTTCTTC. This translates into CASSLGTFNEQFF.

This chain connects TRBV27 to TRBJ2-7; D call uncertain. This CDR3 comprises 13 residues. Trimming left V 6 bases short and J 7 bases short, with 16 bases between. CDR1 is MNHEY, CDR2 SMNVEV, per germline (reference sequence). The CDR3 protein is CASSLIGSREQYF. The DNA of the CDR3 is TGTGCCAGCAGCTTAATAGGGTCGCGAGAGCAGTACTTC.

The rearrangement joins TRBV11-2 to TRBJ2-1; 9 bases are shared with TRBD1. From germline, CDR1 is SGHAT and CDR2 FQNNGV. V lost 7 bases and J lost 5; bases outside the gene matches: 9. The CDR3 contains 15 residues. CDR3 DNA sequence: TGTGCCAGCAACCTCTTGGGACAGGGCGACAATGAGCAGTTCTTC. It translates to CASNLLGQGDNEQFF. The entire variable domain, with the rest obtained from reference TRBV11-2 and TRBJ2-1, is as follows: EAGVAQSPRYKIIEKRQSVAFWCNPISGHATLYWYQQILGQGPKLLIQFQNNGVVDDSQLPKDRFSAERLKGVDSTLKIQPAKLEDSAVYLCASNLLGQGDNEQFFGPGTRLTVL.

The sample holds a few counts of this clonotype. The chain combines TRBV7-2 with TRBJ2-7; 8 nucleotides align to TRBD2. Germline V lookup: CDR1 SGHTA, CDR2 FQGNSA. The CDR3 totals 15 residues. V gave up 5 bases and J gave up 5 bases; unmatched junction bases: 11. CDR3 in DNA: TGTGCCAGCAGCCCCAGAGTAGCGGGGACCCACGAGCAGTACTTC. Encoded protein: CASSPRVAGTHEQYF.

The rearrangement links TRBV24-1 to TRBJ2-1; 8 bases are a match to TRBD1. J gave up 7 bases and V 4 bases, and 11 bases lay outside the gene matches. CDR3 length equals 16 residues. Germline V gene lookup returns CDR1 KGHDR and CDR2 SFDVKD. The CDR3 sequence is CATSDPGTGAVNEQFF. The CDR3 nucleotides are TGTGCCACCAGTGACCCCGGGACAGGAGCCGTGAATGAGCAGTTCTTC.